The clone carrying this T cell receptor (beta chain) was detected a few times. Its specificity is unknown. These data are taken from a study of T cells in Graves' hyperthyroidism and ophthalmopathy. General study results and limits: The model made its ophthalmopathy prediction, and onset followed a median approximately 6 months later.

On the basis of clinical symptoms, serum thyroxine and TRAb, thyroid ultrasound and orbital computed tomography, diagnoses were made. CDR3 length equals 22 residues. Deletions cut 0 bases from V and 0 bases from J, with 27 bases between. In germline, CDR1 is SGHDN, CDR2 FVKESK. The investigators amplified TCR beta CDR3 regions from RNA transcripts. RT-PCR in the first round (using the HTBI primer set) targeted the TCR CDR3. MiXCR was run by TCRdb on the multiplex PCR reads, yielding one entry per CDR3 protein. Among some 400,000 distinct CDR3 sequences, about 19% were seen once, and the ten largest hold about 3.7%.

This sequence joins TRBV14 and TRBJ1-5; D perhaps matches TRBD1 (6 bases). The origin of this receptor is a young woman with Graves' hyperthyroidism. The material sequenced was blood. As DNA, the CDR3 is TGTGCCAGCAGCCAAGAGGCCCGATCGCGAGCAGGGGTTCCCTATAGCAATCAGCCCCAGCATTTT. This encodes CASSQEARSRAGVPYSNQPQHF.